Shown below are 22 T cell receptor beta chains from a single sample sequenced in a study of cytomegalovirus exposure and HLA in healthy donors. Vbeta (60) and Jbeta (13) primers were used in the PCR. Produced via immunoSEQ multiplex PCR; TCRdb's table is partial and in-frame only. In total, the table holds 55,000 to 75,000 clones. Input material: PBMCs. The receptor source for this set is a male donor in good health and CMV-seronegative.

The rearrangement uses TRBV2 and TRBJ1-2; possible D gene TRBD1, 6 bases. CDR1 and CDR2 (germline): SNHLY, FYNNEI. Trimming took 2 bases from V and 8 from J, leaving 15 bases between them. The CDR3 runs to 14 residues. The DNA of the CDR3 is TGTGCCAGCAGTGAACAGGGACACCGTGAGGGCTACACCTTC. It is translated as CASSEQGHREGYTF.

The V and J genes are TRBV7-6 and TRBJ1-1, with D maybe TRBD1 (5 bases). The CDR3 loop spans 13 amino acids. V was pared by 5 bases and J by 5 bases, with 12 bases between. Germline loops: CDR1 SGHVS, CDR2 FNYEAQ. In DNA, the CDR3 is TGTGCCAGCAGCGTGACAGCACAAACTGAAGCTTTCTTT. Encoded protein: CASSVTAQTEAFF.

In DNA form, the CDR3 reads TGTGCAAGTCGCTCTCCGCAGGGAGGGAATCAGCCCCAGCATTTT. Translating it yields CASRSPQGGNQPQHF. V and J are TRBV12-2 and TRBJ1-5. TRBV12-2 is designated a pseudogene. The CDR3 runs to 15 residues.

To note about this clone: Other DNA sequences within the sample encode an identical CDR3. The chain couples TRBV30 to TRBJ1-2; D is unclear. The CDR3 is 13 residues long. The V end was cut by 0 bases, the J end by 2 bases, with 7 bases between. Germline CDR1 and CDR2: GTSNPN and SVGIG (reference sequence). The chain's CDR3 is CAWSVNRNYGYTF. As DNA, the CDR3 is TGTGCCTGGAGTGTAAACCGGAACTATGGCTACACCTTC.

This chain joins TRBV30 and TRBJ1-6; the D gene is possibly TRBD1 (5 bases). The CDR3 spans 14 residues. CDR1 and CDR2 from the germline V gene are GTSNPN and SVGIG (reference sequence). The V and J ends lost 0 bases and 13 bases respectively, with 16 bases between them. CDR3 nucleotides: TGTGCCTGGAGTGTACCAGGGCGCGCCAGGCCCCTCCACTTT. Its translation: CAWSVPGRARPLHF.

The CDR3 nucleotides are TGTGCCAGCAGTTATGGTAGGGGGAACACTGAAGCTTTCTTT. It is translated as CASSYGRGNTEAFF. The rearrangement links TRBV6-5 to TRBJ1-1; D perhaps matches TRBD1 (5 bases). CDR3 length: 14 residues. V lost 3 bases to trimming and J lost 1 base, with 9 bases between them. Germline V CDR1 and CDR2: MNHEY, SVGAGI.

The rearrangement joins TRBV28 to TRBJ1-3; D not certain. The CDR3 is 15 residues long. CDR1 and CDR2 from the germline V gene are MDHEN and SYDVKM. The germline V and J ends were trimmed by 7 bases and 0 bases, with 13 bases remaining between them. The chain's CDR3 is CASTRVGLSGNTIYF. CDR3 DNA: TGTGCCAGCACCCGGGTAGGACTCTCTGGAAACACCATATATTTT.

V is TRBV29-1 and J is TRBJ2-1; the D is unclear. Deletions cut 5 bases from V and 6 bases from J, with 8 bases between. CDR1 and CDR2 from the germline V gene are SQVTM and ANQGSEA. The CDR3 covers 11 residues. The chain's CDR3 is CSVFWANEQFF. CDR3 in DNA: TGCAGCGTTTTCTGGGCCAATGAGCAGTTCTTC.

The V gene is TRBV6-5, the J gene TRBJ2-2; perhaps TRBD1 as D (6 bases). Trimming removed 8 bases at V and 6 bases at J, with 19 bases between. Germline V gives CDR1 MNHEY, CDR2 SVGAGI. The CDR3 has 15 residues. As DNA, the CDR3 is TGTGCCAGCCACAGTAGGACAGATTGGGCCGGGGAGCTGTTTTTT. This encodes CASHSRTDWAGELFF.

The chain has TRBV7-9 and TRBJ2-5; no clear D gene. The germline V and J ends were trimmed by 2 bases and 3 bases, with 16 bases remaining between them. This CDR3 has 16 amino acids. CDR1 SEHNR and CDR2 FQNEAQ come from the germline V gene (reference sequence). CDR3 DNA: TGTGCCAGCAGCTTATACGCCTCTGTAGTTAAAGAGACCCAGTACTTC. It specifies CASSLYASVVKETQYF.

Measured by frequency, this clone is medium-sized. The gene calls are TRBV15 and TRBJ1-5; tentatively, D is TRBD1 (5 bases). The germline CDR1 and CDR2 sequences are LNHNV and YYDKDF (reference sequence). V lost 3 bases and J 1 base, leaving 13 bases between the germline ends. CDR3 length: 16 amino acids. For the CDR3, the DNA is TGTGCCACCAGCAGGCCCCAGGGAGGGAGCAATCAGCCCCAGCATTTT. Translated: CATSRPQGGSNQPQHF.

The chain links TRBV18 to TRBJ2-1; the match to TRBD2 covers 7 bases. The CDR3 is 16 amino acids. The J segment lost 0 bases and the V segment lost 8 bases, leaving 10 bases of the junction unmatched. Germline lookup yields CDR1 KGHSH and CDR2 LQKENI. CDR3 nucleotide sequence: TGTGCCAGCGCGGCTCTAGCGGATATCTCCTACAATGAGCAGTTCTTC. Encoded protein: CASAALADISYNEQFF.

J is TRBJ1-1 and V is TRBV28, with D perhaps matching TRBD1 (5 bases). The ends were cut back, 5 bases at V and 3 bases at J, with 16 bases in the middle. The CDR3 has 15 residues. Per germline, CDR1 MDHEN and CDR2 SYDVKM. The CDR3 here is CASSPQAGGDTEAFF. The DNA for the CDR3 is TGTGCCAGCAGTCCACAGGCGGGCGGGGACACTGAAGCTTTCTTT.

With regard to this clone: This CDR3 is also generated by other DNA sequences in the sample. CDR3 amino acids: CASRGRGASSYNSPLHF. In DNA form, the CDR3 reads TGTGCCAGCAGGGGGAGAGGTGCTAGCTCCTATAATTCACCCCTCCACTTT. The chain uses TRBV28 and TRBJ1-6; D not resolved. The germline CDR1 and CDR2 sequences are MDHEN and SYDVKM. The germline V and J ends were trimmed by 6 bases and 0 bases, with 15 bases remaining between them. The CDR3 contains 17 residues.

The chain couples TRBV19 to TRBJ2-1; 9 bases line up with TRBD2. This CDR3 has 14 amino acids. Germline CDR1 LNHDA, CDR2 SQIVND (reference sequence). The junction had 10 bases not matched to a gene; V was cut back by 2 bases and J by 14 bases. The CDR3 loop is CASSISSSGAQKFF. The CDR3, as DNA: TGTGCCAGTAGTATATCTTCTAGCGGGGCCCAGAAGTTCTTC.

The chain joins TRBV7-3 to TRBJ2-7, with D possibly TRBD1 on 5 matching bases. V lost 4 bases and J lost 0, with 10 bases in between. The length of the CDR3 is 14 residues. Germline V gene sequence: CDR1 SGHTA, CDR2 FQGTGA. DNA for the CDR3: TGTGCCAGCAGCTCCAGGGATGGCTCCTACGAGCAGTACTTC. This sequence encodes CASSSRDGSYEQYF.

The V call is TRBV9, the J call TRBJ1-6; TRBD1 is a possible D gene (5 bases). Germline CDR1 reads SGDLS; CDR2 reads YYNGEE. The CDR3 length is 15 residues. Trimming removed 0 bases at V and 5 bases at J, with 9 bases between. CDR3 nucleotide sequence: TGTGCCAGCAGCGTAGGTTTACAGGATAATTCACCCCTCCACTTT. It translates to CASSVGLQDNSPLHF.

The rearrangement joins TRBV4-2 to TRBJ2-7; 7 bases align to TRBD2. Germline lookup yields CDR1 LGHNA and CDR2 YNFKEQ. The CDR3 consists of 16 residues. The junction had 10 bases not matched to a gene; V was cut back by 1 base and J by 4 bases. Written as DNA, the CDR3 is TGTGCCAGCAGCCAAGGTGGCGCGGGAGAGTTGTACGAGCAGTACTTC. As protein: CASSQGGAGELYEQYF.

V and J are TRBV2 and TRBJ1-2, with 8 positions matching TRBD1. With 0 bases clipped from V and 8 bases from J, the junction kept 5 bases outside the gene matches. Germline V lookup: CDR1 SNHLY, CDR2 FYNNEI. This CDR3 region has 14 residues. CDR3 coding DNA: TGTGCCAGCAGTGAAGCACGGACAGGGCAAGGCTACACCTTC. This gives the protein CASSEARTGQGYTF.

This chain uses TRBV7-3 with TRBJ2-2, with 7 bases aligning to TRBD2. This CDR3 is 18 amino acids long. CDR1 is SGHTA and CDR2 is FQGTGA in the germline V gene. The V gene end was trimmed by 1 base and the J gene end by 0 bases; junction bases not matched to a gene: 8. In nucleotides, the CDR3 is TGTGCCAGCAGCTTAAACTTGCGGGGGAGCTCGAACACCGGGGAGCTGTTTTTT. Its protein is CASSLNLRGSSNTGELFF.

This chain links TRBV12-2 with TRBJ2-3; the table names TRBD1, a call not compared with the DNA. TRBV12-2 is termed a pseudogene. This CDR3 is built from 15 residues. CDR3 amino acids: CASRLQGPSTDTQYF. The CDR3 DNA is TGTGCAAGTCGCCTCCAGGGGCCTAGCACAGATACGCAGTATTTT.

V usage is TRBV28 and J usage is TRBJ2-1; TRBD2 agrees at 10 bases. The germline CDR1 and CDR2 sequences are MDHEN and SYDVKM. The CDR3 covers 15 residues. V gave up 2 bases and J gave up 6 bases; unmatched junction bases: 4. The CDR3 reads CASSLQASGGNEQFF. DNA of the CDR3: TGTGCCAGCAGTTTACAGGCTAGCGGGGGCAATGAGCAGTTCTTC.